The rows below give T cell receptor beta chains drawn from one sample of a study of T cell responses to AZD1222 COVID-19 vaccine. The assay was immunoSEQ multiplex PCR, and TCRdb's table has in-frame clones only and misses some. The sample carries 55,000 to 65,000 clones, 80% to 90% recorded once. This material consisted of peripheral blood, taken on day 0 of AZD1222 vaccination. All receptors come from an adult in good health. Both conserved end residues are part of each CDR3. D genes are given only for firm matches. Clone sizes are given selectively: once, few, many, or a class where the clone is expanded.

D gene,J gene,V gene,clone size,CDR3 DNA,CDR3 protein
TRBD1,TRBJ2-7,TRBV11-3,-,TGTGCCAGCAGCCCCGGACAGGGGAAGTCCTACGAGCAGTACTTC,CASSPGQGKSYEQYF
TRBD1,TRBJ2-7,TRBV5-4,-,TGTGCCAGCAGCTCTAGACAGGGGGCTCGGTACGAGCAGTACTTC,CASSSRQGARYEQYF
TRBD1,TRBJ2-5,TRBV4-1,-,TGCGCCAGCAGCCACGAGACCGGGACAGGGAGCCGAGAGACCCAGTACTTC,CASSHETGTGSRETQYF
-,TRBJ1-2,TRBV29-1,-,TGCAGCGTTGTAGAGATGGTGGACTATGGCTACACCTTC,CSVVEMVDYGYTF
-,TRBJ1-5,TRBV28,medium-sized,TGTGCCAGCAGCCAATATGGATCTTTGGGGGGTCAGCCCCAGCATTTT,CASSQYGSLGGQPQHF
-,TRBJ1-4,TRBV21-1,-,TGTGCCAGGGGAGGAGGGGGCGCCCCGGGAGAAAAACTGTTTTTT,CARGGGGAPGEKLFF
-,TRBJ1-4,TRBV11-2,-,TGTGCCAGCAGCTTGAGACCTGGGGGGGCGAGTGAAAAACTGTTTTTT,CASSLRPGGASEKLFF
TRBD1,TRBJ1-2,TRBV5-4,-,TGTGCCAGCAGCCTCGACAGGGCGAGTAATGGCTACACCTTC,CASSLDRASNGYTF
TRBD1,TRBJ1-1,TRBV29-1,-,TGCAGCGCTTCGGACAGGGGGACTGAAGCTTTCTTT,CSASDRGTEAFF
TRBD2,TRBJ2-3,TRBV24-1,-,TGTGCCACCAGTGAACTAGCGGGGGGGCCCACAGATACGCAGTATTTT,CATSELAGGPTDTQYF
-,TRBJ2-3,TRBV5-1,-,TGCGCCAGCAGCTTGGCGCTGGGTAGAGCAGATACGCAGTATTTT,CASSLALGRADTQYF
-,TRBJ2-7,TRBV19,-,TGTGCCTCCTCATACTCCGGGACTGTCTCCTACGAGCAGTACTTC,CASSYSGTVSYEQYF
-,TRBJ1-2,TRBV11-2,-,TGTGCCAGCAGCTTAGTCTTCAAGGATGGCTACACCTTC,CASSLVFKDGYTF
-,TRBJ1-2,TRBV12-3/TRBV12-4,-,TGTGCCAGCAGTTGGCGGCAGGGGTATGGCTACACCTTC,CASSWRQGYGYTF
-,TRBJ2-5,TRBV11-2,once,TGTGCCAGCAGCTTAAGGGTGGGTCGGACAGAAGAGACCCAGTACTTC,CASSLRVGRTEETQYF
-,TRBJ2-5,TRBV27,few,TGTGCCAGCAGTTTACGACAATGGGGGCCAGAGACCCAGTACTTC,CASSLRQWGPETQYF
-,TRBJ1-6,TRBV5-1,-,TGCGCCAGCAGCTTGGAGGCAGTCATCTTAAATTCACCCCTCCACTTT,CASSLEAVILNSPLHF
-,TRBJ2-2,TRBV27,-,TGTGCCAGCAGGCGCTTCAACAGGACGCCAGGCGGGGAGCTGTTTTTT,CASRRFNRTPGGELFF
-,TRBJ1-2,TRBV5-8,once,TGTGCCAGCAGCTTGTACAGGGTTAACTATGGCTACACCTTC,CASSLYRVNYGYTF
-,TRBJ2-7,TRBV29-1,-,TGCAGCGTTCGCCAGGGAAACGAGCAGTACTTC,CSVRQGNEQYF
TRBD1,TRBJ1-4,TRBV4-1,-,TGCGCCAGCAGCTCTCCCGGGACAGGGGCTAAAGAAAAACTGTTTTTT,CASSSPGTGAKEKLFF
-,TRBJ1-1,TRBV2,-,TGTGCCAGCAGTCTAACAGGGAGGGGTTTAAACACTGAAGCTTTCTTT,CASSLTGRGLNTEAFF
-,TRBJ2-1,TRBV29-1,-,TGCAGCGTTTACAGGGGGGGCCACAATGAGCAGTTCTTC,CSVYRGGHNEQFF
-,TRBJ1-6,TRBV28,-,TGTGCCAGCAGTTTTCCCGGCAGGAGCAATTCACCCCTCCACTTT,CASSFPGRSNSPLHF
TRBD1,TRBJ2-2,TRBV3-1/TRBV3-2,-,TGTGCCAGCAGCCATTATCGGAACAGCGGAGACGGACAGGGGTCGACCGGGGAGCTGTTTTTT,CASSHYRNSGDGQGSTGELFF
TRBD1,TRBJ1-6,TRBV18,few,TGTGCCAGCTCACCACTGGGTTACCGGACAGGGGGCGATTCCTATAATTCACCCCTCCACTTT,CASSPLGYRTGGDSYNSPLHF
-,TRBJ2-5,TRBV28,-,TGTGCCAGCAGTCCCCCCCGGGGAGAGGGAGAGACCCAGTACTTC,CASSPPRGEGETQYF
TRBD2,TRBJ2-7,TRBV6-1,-,TGTGCCAGCAGTGAAGCCCCTGGGGTAGCGGGGAAATACGAGCAGTACTTC,CASSEAPGVAGKYEQYF
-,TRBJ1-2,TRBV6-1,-,TGTGCCAGCAGTGAATTGACAGCTAACTATGGCTACACCTTC,CASSELTANYGYTF
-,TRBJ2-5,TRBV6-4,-,TGTGCCAGCATTAGGGCGGCGTCGACCCAGTACTTC,CASIRAASTQYF
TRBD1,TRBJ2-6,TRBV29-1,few,TGCAGCGTTGCACCAGGGGGCGGTTCTTCATCTGGGGCCAACGTCCTGACTTTC,CSVAPGGGSSSGANVLTF
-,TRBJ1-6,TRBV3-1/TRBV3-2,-,TGTGCCAGCAGCCAAGATCAGGGTATATTGGCGCTTAATTCACCCCTCCACTTT,CASSQDQGILALNSPLHF
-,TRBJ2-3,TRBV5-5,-,TGTGCCAGCAGCCGGGCCCAGGGCGGGAGCACAGATACGCAGTATTTT,CASSRAQGGSTDTQYF
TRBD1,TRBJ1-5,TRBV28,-,TGTGCCAGCAGTCGACAGGGTCATCAGCCCCAGCATTTT,CASSRQGHQPQHF
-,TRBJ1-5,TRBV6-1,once,TGTGCCAGCAGTGCCTACACACCGGGACCCAGGGGCCAGCCCCAGCATTTT,CASSAYTPGPRGQPQHF
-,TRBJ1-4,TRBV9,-,TGTGCCAGCAGCGTAACAGGACGAAATGAAAAACTGTTTTTT,CASSVTGRNEKLFF
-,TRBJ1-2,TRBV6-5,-,TGTGCCAGCAGCGATACACTGACCCCCTATGGCTACACCTTC,CASSDTLTPYGYTF
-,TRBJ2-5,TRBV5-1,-,TGCGCCAGCAGCTTAGGGACCTCGCAAGAGACCCAGTACTTC,CASSLGTSQETQYF
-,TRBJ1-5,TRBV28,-,TGTGCCAGCAGTTTATTGGATGGACCCAATCAGCCCCAGCATTTT,CASSLLDGPNQPQHF
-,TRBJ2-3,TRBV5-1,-,TGCGCCAGCAGCTTTGATCAGGCGCCAGATACGCAGTATTTT,CASSFDQAPDTQYF
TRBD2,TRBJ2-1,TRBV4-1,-,TGCGCCAGCAGCCAAGCGCCCGGGACTAGCGTCGATGAGCAGTTCTTC,CASSQAPGTSVDEQFF
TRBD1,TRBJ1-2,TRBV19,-,TGTGCCAGTAGTATTCGGACAGGAGCGAACTATGGCTACACCTTC,CASSIRTGANYGYTF
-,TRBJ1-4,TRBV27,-,TGTGCCACCAGGGGAAGGCGGACTAATGAAAAACTGTTTTTT,CATRGRRTNEKLFF
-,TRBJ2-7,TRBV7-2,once,TGTGCCAGCAGCTTAGAGAGGGTAACTCCCCACGAGCAGTACTTC,CASSLERVTPHEQYF
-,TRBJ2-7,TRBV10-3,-,TGTGCCATCACTGGCGCAGGGAACGAGCAGTACTTC,CAITGAGNEQYF
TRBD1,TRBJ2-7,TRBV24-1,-,TGTGCCACCAGTGACCCGGGACAGGGGGCGGATAACGAGCAGTACTTC,CATSDPGQGADNEQYF
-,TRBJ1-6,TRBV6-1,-,TGTGCCAGCAGTGAAATTAGGGTGATTAAGTATAATTCACCCCTCCACTTT,CASSEIRVIKYNSPLHF
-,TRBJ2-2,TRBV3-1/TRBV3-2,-,TGTGCCAGCAGCGGCCGCGTCGTAGAGGTCGGGGAGCTGTTTTTT,CASSGRVVEVGELFF
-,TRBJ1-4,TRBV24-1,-,TGTGCCACCTCACGGGTCGGTGGAGAAAAACTGTTTTTT,CATSRVGGEKLFF
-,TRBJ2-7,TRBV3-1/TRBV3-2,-,TGTGCCAGCACCAATTCGGACCTCTCCTACGAGCAGTACTTC,CASTNSDLSYEQYF
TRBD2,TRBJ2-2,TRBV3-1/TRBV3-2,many,TGTGCCAGCAGCCACTTCGTATCGGGGGGCACCGGGGAGCTGTTTTTT,CASSHFVSGGTGELFF
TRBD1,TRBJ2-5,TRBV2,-,TGTGCCAGCAGTGACCGAGGGGGCATTGGTCGAGAGACCCAGTACTTC,CASSDRGGIGRETQYF
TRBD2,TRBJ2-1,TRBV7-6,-,TGTGCCAGCAGTCGAAATAGCGGGGATTCGTCCAATGAGCAGTTCTTC,CASSRNSGDSSNEQFF
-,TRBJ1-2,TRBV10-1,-,TGCGCCAGCAGTGAGTCGACTCTTGACGGGCTCTATGGCTACACCTTC,CASSESTLDGLYGYTF